Included here is one T cell receptor beta chain sequence, with context. Antigen unknown. This sample was taken from a study of molecular identifiers for immune sequencing clone quantification. In the study overall: Replicates split RNA from around 20,000 or 100,000 naive CD8 cells five ways, and the researchers sequenced four portions. General study findings and limits: The study found clones above 20 RNA copies held over 99% of effector molecules and under 1% in naive cells.

TCRdb fed the PCR reads into MiXCR, producing one record per CDR3 protein. The sample consists of about 640,000 distinct CDR3 sequences, 15% to 20% of them appearing once. The sequenced sample consisted of naive CD8+ T cells from blood, with Jurkat cell RNA spiked in. Subset reported: FACS-sorted CD8+CD4-CCR7+CD45RA+ naive T cells. This receptor was taken from a human donor in good health. Some libraries in this study had Jurkat cell RNA spiked in.

CDR3 sequence (DNA): TGCGCCAGCAGCCAAGAACTCCCCAGGGGTTTGGCTAATGAAAAACTGTTTTTT. Its translation is CASSQELPRGLANEKLFF. The chain links TRBV4-3 to TRBJ1-4, with D possibly matching TRBD1 (6 bases). Trimming cost V 0 bases and J 3 bases, with 17 bases left between them. CDR1 and CDR2 from the germline V gene are LGHNA and YSLEER. This CDR3 contains 18 residues.